This T cell receptor beta chain was identified in a study of blood T cell repertoires in COVID-19. Germline V gene data show CDR1 as MNHEY and CDR2 as SMNVEV (reference sequence). This CDR3 is built from 15 residues. J lost 7 bases, V lost 4 bases, and 11 bases had no gene match. In the authors' methods: Estimated nucleated cell counts came from reference gene primer amplification. Clones were sequenced by immunoSEQ multiplex PCR, and TCRdb holds only the in-frame ones, with some missing. The DNA was the basis for D and trimming; V, J and clone size are from that table. The sample includes about 150,000 clones, 82% of them seen just once.

The gene calls are TRBV27 and TRBJ2-5, with 8 bases aligning to TRBD1. This clonotype was sampled from a human donor with acute or convalescent COVID-19. The donor label of this sample is uncertain. The sequenced sample consisted of peripheral blood. This chain's CDR3 is CASSSRTGTGGTQYF. For the CDR3, the DNA is TGTGCCAGCAGTTCTCGAACCGGGACAGGAGGGACCCAGTACTTC.